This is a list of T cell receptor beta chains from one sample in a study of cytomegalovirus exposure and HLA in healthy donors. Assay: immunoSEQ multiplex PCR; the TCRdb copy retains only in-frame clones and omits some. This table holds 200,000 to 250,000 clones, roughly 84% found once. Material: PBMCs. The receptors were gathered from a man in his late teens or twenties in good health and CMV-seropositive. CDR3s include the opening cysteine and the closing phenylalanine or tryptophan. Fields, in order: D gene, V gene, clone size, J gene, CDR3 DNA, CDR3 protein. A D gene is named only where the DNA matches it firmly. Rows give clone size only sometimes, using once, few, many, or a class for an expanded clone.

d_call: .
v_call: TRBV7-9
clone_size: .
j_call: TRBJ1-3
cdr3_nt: TGTGCCAGCAGCTCCACGAGCTCTGGAAACACCATATATTTT
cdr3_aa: CASSSTSSGNTIYF

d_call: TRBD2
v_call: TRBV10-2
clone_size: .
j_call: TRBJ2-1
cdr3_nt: TGCGCCAGCAATCTCAGCGGGAGATTGAATGAGCAGTTCTTC
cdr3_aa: CASNLSGRLNEQFF

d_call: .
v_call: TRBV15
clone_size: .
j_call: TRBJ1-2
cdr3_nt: TGTGCCACCAGCAGAGATTTGAGGGGAGGGGGCTACACCTTC
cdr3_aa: CATSRDLRGGGYTF

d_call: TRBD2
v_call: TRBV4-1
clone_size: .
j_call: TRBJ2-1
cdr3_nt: TGCGCCAGCAGCCAAGGGCGGCTAGCGGGAGTCGGCAATGAGCAGTTCTTC
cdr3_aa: CASSQGRLAGVGNEQFF

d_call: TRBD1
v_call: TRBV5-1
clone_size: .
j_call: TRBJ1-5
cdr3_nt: TGCGCCAGCAGCTGGGGGACAGGACAGCCCCAGCATTTT
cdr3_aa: CASSWGTGQPQHF

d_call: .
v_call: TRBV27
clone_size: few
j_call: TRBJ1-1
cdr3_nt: TGTGCCAGCAGTTTTTCTAATCCCAACACTGAAGCTTTCTTT
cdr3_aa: CASSFSNPNTEAFF

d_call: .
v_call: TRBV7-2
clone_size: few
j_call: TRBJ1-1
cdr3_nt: TGTGCCAGCAGCTTAGACCTCGGGACGTTAAGGGGTCGCACTGAAGCTTTCTTT
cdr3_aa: CASSLDLGTLRGRTEAFF

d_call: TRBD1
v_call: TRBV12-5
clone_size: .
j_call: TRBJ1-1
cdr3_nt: TGTGCTAGTGGCCAAACATCACCCGGACAGGACACTGAAGCTTTCTTT
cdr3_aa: CASGQTSPGQDTEAFF

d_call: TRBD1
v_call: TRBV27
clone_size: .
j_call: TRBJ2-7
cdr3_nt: TGTGCCAGCAGTTTTCGCAGGGGGCCCTACGAGCAGTACTTC
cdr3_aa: CASSFRRGPYEQYF

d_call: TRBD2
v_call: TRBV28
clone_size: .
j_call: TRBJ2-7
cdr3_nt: TGTGCCAGCAGTTTTAGCGGGAGGGGATGGGTCGAGCAGTACTTC
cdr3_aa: CASSFSGRGWVEQYF

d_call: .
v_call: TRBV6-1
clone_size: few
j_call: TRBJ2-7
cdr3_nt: TGTGCCAGCAGGGAGACAGCGGACGAGCAGTACTTC
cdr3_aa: CASRETADEQYF

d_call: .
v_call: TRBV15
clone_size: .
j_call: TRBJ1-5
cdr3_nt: TGTGCCACCAGCAGACTCGGGGGCCCCCAGCATTTT
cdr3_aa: CATSRLGGPQHF